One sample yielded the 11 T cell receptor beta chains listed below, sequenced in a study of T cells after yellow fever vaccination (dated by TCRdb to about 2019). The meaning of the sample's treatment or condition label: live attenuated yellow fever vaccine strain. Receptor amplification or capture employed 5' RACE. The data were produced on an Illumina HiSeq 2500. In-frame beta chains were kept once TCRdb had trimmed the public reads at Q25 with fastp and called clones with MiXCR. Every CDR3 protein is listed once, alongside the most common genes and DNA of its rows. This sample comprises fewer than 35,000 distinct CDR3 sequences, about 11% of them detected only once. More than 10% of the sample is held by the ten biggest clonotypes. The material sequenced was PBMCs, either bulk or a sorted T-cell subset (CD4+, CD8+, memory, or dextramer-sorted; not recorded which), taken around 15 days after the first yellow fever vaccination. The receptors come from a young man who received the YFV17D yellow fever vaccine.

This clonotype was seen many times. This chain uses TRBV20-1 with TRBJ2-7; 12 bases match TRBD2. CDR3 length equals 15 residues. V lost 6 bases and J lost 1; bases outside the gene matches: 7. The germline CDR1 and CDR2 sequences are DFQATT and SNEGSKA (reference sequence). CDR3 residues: CSAAYGLAGSYEQYV. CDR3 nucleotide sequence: TGCAGTGCCGCCTACGGACTAGCGGGGTCCTACGAGCAGTACGTC.

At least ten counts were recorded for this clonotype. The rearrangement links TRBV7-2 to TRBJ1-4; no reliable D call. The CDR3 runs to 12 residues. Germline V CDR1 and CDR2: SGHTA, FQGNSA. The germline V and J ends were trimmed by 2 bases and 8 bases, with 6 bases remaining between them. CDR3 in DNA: TGTGCCAGCAGCTTAAATCAGGAAAAACTGTTTTTT. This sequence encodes CASSLNQEKLFF.

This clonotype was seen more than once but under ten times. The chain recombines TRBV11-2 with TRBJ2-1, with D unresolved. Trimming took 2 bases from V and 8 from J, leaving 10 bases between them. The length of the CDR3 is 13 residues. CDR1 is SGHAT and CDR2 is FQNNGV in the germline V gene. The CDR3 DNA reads TGTGCCAGCAGCTTAAGACCTGTCTATGAGCAGTTCTTC. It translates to CASSLRPVYEQFF.

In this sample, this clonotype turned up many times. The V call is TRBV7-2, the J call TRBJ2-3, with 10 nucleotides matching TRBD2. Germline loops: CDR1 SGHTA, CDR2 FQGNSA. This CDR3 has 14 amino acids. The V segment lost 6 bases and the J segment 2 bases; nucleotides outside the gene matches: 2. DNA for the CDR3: TGTGCCAGCAGGGGACTAGCGAACACAGATACGCAGTATTTT. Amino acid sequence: CASRGLANTDTQYF.

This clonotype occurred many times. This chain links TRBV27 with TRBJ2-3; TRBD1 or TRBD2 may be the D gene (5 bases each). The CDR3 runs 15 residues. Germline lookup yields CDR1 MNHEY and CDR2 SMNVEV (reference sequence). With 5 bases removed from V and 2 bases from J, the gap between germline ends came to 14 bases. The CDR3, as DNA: TGTGCCAGCAGTCCCTGGGACCGCTCCACAGATACGCAGTATTTT. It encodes CASSPWDRSTDTQYF.

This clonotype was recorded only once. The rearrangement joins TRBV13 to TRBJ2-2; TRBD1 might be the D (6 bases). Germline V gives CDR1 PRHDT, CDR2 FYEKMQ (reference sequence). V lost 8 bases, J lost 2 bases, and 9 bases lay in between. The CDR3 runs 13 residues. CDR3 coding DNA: TGTGCCAGCCAGGGGCGCAACACCGGGGAGCTGTTTTTT. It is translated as CASQGRNTGELFF.

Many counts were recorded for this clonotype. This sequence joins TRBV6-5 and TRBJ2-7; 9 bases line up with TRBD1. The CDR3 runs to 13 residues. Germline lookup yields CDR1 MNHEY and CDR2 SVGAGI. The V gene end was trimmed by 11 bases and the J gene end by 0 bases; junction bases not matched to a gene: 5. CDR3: CAVAGQGSYEQYF. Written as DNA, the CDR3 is TGTGCCGTGGCGGGACAGGGCTCCTACGAGCAGTACTTC.

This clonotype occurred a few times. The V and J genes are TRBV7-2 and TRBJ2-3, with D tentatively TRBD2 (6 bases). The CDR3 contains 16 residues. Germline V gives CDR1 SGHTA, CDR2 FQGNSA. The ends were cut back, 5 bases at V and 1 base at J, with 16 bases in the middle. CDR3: CASSPGGRGGTDTQYF. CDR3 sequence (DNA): TGTGCCAGCAGCCCAGGCGGTCGCGGGGGCACAGATACGCAGTATTTT.

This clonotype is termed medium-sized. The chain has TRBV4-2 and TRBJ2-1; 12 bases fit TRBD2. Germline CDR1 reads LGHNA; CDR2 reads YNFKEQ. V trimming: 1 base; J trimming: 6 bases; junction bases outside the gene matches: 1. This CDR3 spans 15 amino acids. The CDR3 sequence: CASSQASGGANEQFF. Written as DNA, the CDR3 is TGTGCCAGCAGCCAAGCTAGCGGGGGGGCCAATGAGCAGTTCTTC.

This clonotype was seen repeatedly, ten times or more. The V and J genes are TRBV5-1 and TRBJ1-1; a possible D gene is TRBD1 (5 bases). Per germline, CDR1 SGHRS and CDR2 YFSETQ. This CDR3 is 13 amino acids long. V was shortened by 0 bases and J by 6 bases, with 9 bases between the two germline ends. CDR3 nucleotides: TGCGCCAGCAGCTTGGATATGGGGCCTGAAGCTTTCTTT. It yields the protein CASSLDMGPEAFF.

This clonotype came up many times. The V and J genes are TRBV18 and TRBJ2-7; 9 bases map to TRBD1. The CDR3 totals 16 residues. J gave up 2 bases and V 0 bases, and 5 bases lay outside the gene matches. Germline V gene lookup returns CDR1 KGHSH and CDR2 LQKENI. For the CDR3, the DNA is TGTGCCAGCTCACCACCGAAGGGACAGGGTCCCTACGAGCAGTACTTC. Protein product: CASSPPKGQGPYEQYF.